The entry that follows covers one T cell receptor (beta chain) sequence. TCRdb fed the RT-PCR reads into MiXCR, producing one record per CDR3 protein. The sample carries fewer than 800,000 distinct CDR3 sequences, approximately 15% recorded once. The ends were cut back, 7 bases at V and 8 bases at J, with 14 bases in the middle. Germline CDR1 is SGHTA and CDR2 is FQGNSA. There are 12 residues in the CDR3. This TCR was sampled from a female donor in good health, serving as a healthy control. This chain uses TRBV7-2 with TRBJ1-2; D uncertain. The specimen sequenced was memory CD4+ T cells from blood. The CDR3 DNA reads as TGTGCCAGCACCAGTCGGGTCCCCGGCTACACCTTC. Translation: CASTSRVPGYTF. Variable domain in full (rest from reference TRBV7-2 and TRBJ1-2): GAGVSQSPSNKVTEKGKDVELRCDPISGHTALYWYRQSLGQGLEFLIYFQGNSAPDKSGLPSDRFSAERTGGSVSTLTIQRTQQEDSAVYLCASTSRVPGYTFGSGTRLTVV.